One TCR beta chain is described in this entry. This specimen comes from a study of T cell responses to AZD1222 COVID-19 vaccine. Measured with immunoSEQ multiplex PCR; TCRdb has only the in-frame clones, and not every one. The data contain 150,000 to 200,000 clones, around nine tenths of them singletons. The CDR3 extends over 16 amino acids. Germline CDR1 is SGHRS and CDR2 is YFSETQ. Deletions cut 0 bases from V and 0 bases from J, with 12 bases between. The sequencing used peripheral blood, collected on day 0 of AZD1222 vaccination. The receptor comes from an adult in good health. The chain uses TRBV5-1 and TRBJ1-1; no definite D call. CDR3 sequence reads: CASSLDPNSMNTEAFF. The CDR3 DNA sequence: TGCGCCAGCAGCTTGGATCCGAACAGCATGAACACTGAAGCTTTCTTT.